A single sample gave rise to the 2 T cell receptor beta chains below, sequenced in a study of breast tumors, draining lymph nodes, adjacent tissues. TCRdb re-analysed the multiplex PCR reads in MiXCR, keeping a single row per CDR3 protein. In the table there are approximately 170,000 distinct CDR3 sequences, approximately 30% of which are singletons. Breast cancer patients provided tissue from their axillary draining lymph nodes. The sequenced sample was axillary lymph node tissue. These receptors were taken from a female donor with breast cancer. Some clones in this sample may be carry-over from other donors' samples.

Ten or more counts support this clonotype. The J gene is TRBJ1-2, the V gene TRBV6-5; D is possibly TRBD1 (6 bases). The CDR3 has 12 amino acids. Germline V lookup: CDR1 MNHEY, CDR2 SVGAGI. V dropped 6 bases and J dropped 5 bases, with 10 bases sitting between them. The CDR3 is CASRQGRYGYTF. CDR3 in DNA: TGTGCCAGCAGGCAGGGGAGGTATGGCTACACCTTC.

The rearrangement links TRBV5-1 to TRBJ2-3, with 9 bases identical to TRBD2. The germline gives CDR1 SGHRS, CDR2 YFSETQ. This CDR3 comprises 16 residues. The trim removed 1 base at V and 4 bases at J, leaving 7 bases unmatched. The DNA of the CDR3 is TGCGCCAGCAGCTTGTTAGCAGCGGGGGGACCAGATACGCAGTATTTT. Translated, it gives CASSLLAAGGPDTQYF.